The 28 T cell receptor beta chains below were found in one sample sequenced in a study of identical twins. TCRdb reanalysed the 5' RACE reads using MiXCR and keeps one entry per CDR3 protein. The sample holds approximately 500,000 distinct CDR3 sequences, less than 25% seen once. This same sample was also taken into another study, of T cells expressing NK-cell markers.

Sequencing input: CD4+ T cells sorted from blood. All receptors come from a woman under 30 in good health.

In its sample, this clonotype was seen a few times. This chain connects TRBV7-2 to TRBJ2-3; unclear D gene. This CDR3 is 17 amino acids long. The germline gives CDR1 SGHTA, CDR2 FQGNSA. V was pared by 2 bases and J by 2 bases, with 17 bases between. CDR3 sequence reads: CASSLLDSFSPTDTQYF. The CDR3 DNA reads as TGTGCCAGCAGCTTACTGGATAGTTTCTCTCCCACAGATACGCAGTATTTT.

For the CDR3, the DNA is TGCAGTGCTAGAGGCCAGGGCACCGAGGAGACCCAGTACTTC. Its translation is CSARGQGTEETQYF. The chain couples TRBV20-1 to TRBJ2-5; D might be TRBD1 (5 bases). This CDR3 is 14 amino acids long. The V and J ends lost 1 base and 5 bases respectively, with 14 bases between them. Germline CDR1 and CDR2: DFQATT and SNEGSKA (reference sequence).

This clonotype has just a few counts. The V and J genes are TRBV6-5 and TRBJ1-1; possibly TRBD1 for D (5 bases). V was pared by 4 bases and J by 0 bases, with 12 bases between. This CDR3 comprises 15 residues. CDR1 and CDR2 from the germline V gene are MNHEY and SVGAGI. This chain's CDR3 is CASSSIQGMNTEAFF. The DNA of the CDR3 is TGTGCCAGCAGTTCCATTCAGGGCATGAACACTGAAGCTTTCTTT.

This chain connects TRBV6-2 or TRBV6-3 to TRBJ2-7, with TRBD1 matching over 9 bases. Per the germline V gene, CDR1 is MNHEY and CDR2 is SVGEGT. The CDR3 totals 17 residues. Unmatched junction bases numbered 13, after V lost 6 bases and J lost 1 base. For the CDR3, the DNA is TGTGCCAGCAGCCTGGACAGGGGTAGAACTGATTCCTACGAGCAGTACTTC. Protein product: CASSLDRGRTDSYEQYF.

About this clonotype: Compared with germline, one end of the junction differs, possibly owing to a read error. The chain has TRBV3-1 and TRBJ2-2; TRBD1 or TRBD2 may be the D gene (6 bases each). From germline, CDR1 is LGHDT and CDR2 YNNKEL (reference sequence). The CDR3 is made up of 17 amino acids. This CDR3 reads CASSKDRHRAGTGELFF. In DNA, the CDR3 is TGTGCCAGCAGCAAAGATAGGCACAGGGCGGGAACCGGGGAGCTGTTTTTT.

This clonotype was seen only a few times. The chain employs TRBV7-9 and TRBJ1-1; D not certain. V lost 4 bases and J lost 3, with 12 bases in between. From germline, CDR1 is SEHNR and CDR2 FQNEAQ (reference sequence). This CDR3 contains 14 residues. CDR3 protein: CASSSDLIHTEAFF. DNA of the CDR3: TGTGCCAGCAGCTCGGACCTTATACACACTGAAGCTTTCTTT.

The V call is TRBV4-1, the J call TRBJ1-1; D not certain. Trimming took off 6 bases at V and 1 base at J, with 15 bases between the two ends. Germline loops: CDR1 MGHRA, CDR2 YSYEKL. The CDR3 contains 15 residues. The CDR3 loop is CASSLDRRANTEAFF. CDR3 nucleotide sequence: TGCGCCAGCAGTCTCGATCGACGGGCGAACACTGAAGCTTTCTTT.

The chain uses TRBV7-7 and TRBJ2-1, with 7 bases matching TRBD2. Germline CDR1 and CDR2: SSHAT and FNYEAQ (reference sequence). The CDR3 covers 14 residues. The junction had 3 bases not matched to a gene; V was cut back by 1 base and J by 6 bases. The DNA of the CDR3 is TGTGCCAGCAGCTTAGGAGCGGGAACCAATGAGCAGTTCTTC. This translates into CASSLGAGTNEQFF.

This clonotype turned up a few times. The rearrangement uses TRBV5-1 and TRBJ2-2, with D unclear. Germline V gives CDR1 SGHRS, CDR2 YFSETQ. Trimming cost V 1 base and J 1 base, with 11 bases left between them. The CDR3 length is 16 residues. The chain's CDR3 is CASSLLGRRNTGELFF. The CDR3 DNA reads as TGCGCCAGCAGCTTGCTAGGACGAAGGAACACCGGGGAGCTGTTTTTT.

This clonotype was seen a handful of times. The rearrangement joins TRBV20-1 to TRBJ2-4, with D tentatively TRBD2 (7 bases). The V end was cut by 6 bases, the J end by 6 bases, with 9 bases between. The CDR3 consists of 11 residues. CDR1 is DFQATT and CDR2 is SNEGSKA in the germline V gene (reference sequence). The CDR3 protein is CSAGGLNIQYF. The CDR3 DNA reads as TGCAGTGCGGGGGGGCTAAACATTCAGTACTTC.

The chain employs TRBV12-3 or TRBV12-4 and TRBJ2-2; D gene uncertain. The CDR3 loop spans 16 amino acids. V gave up 5 bases and J gave up 0 bases, with 13 bases separating them. The CDR3 DNA is TGTGCCAGCAGTAGAGGATGGGTCGCGAACACCGGGGAGCTGTTTTTT. Its translation: CASSRGWVANTGELFF.

The chain uses TRBV7-2 and TRBJ2-3; D unresolved. Germline CDR1 and CDR2: SGHTA and FQGNSA. V lost 2 bases to trimming and J lost 10 bases, with 13 bases between them. The CDR3 runs 13 residues. The CDR3: CASSLLEELPQYF. CDR3 DNA: TGTGCCAGCAGCTTACTAGAGGAGCTTCCGCAGTATTTT.

This clonotype occurred a few times. This chain links TRBV12-3 or TRBV12-4 with TRBJ1-5, with D hard to call. The length of the CDR3 is 15 residues. Trimming left V 1 base short and J 3 bases short, with 10 bases between. The CDR3: CASSLGQLDNQPQHF. In DNA, the CDR3 is TGTGCCAGCAGTTTAGGGCAGTTGGACAATCAGCCCCAGCATTTT.

V usage is TRBV20-1 and J usage is TRBJ2-1; tentative D call: TRBD2 (6 bases). The V end was cut by 4 bases, the J end by 1 base, with 11 bases between. Germline CDR1 and CDR2: DFQATT and SNEGSKA (reference sequence). The CDR3 sequence is 14 residues long. CDR3 region: CSANAGTSYNEQFF. Here the CDR3 DNA reads TGCAGTGCTAACGCCGGGACTTCCTACAATGAGCAGTTCTTC.

The chain uses TRBV27 and TRBJ2-6; D is ambiguous. The CDR3 is 15 amino acids. The V end lost 4 bases, the J end lost 2 bases, and 9 bases lay between the germline ends. In germline, CDR1 is MNHEY, CDR2 SMNVEV (reference sequence). CDR3 loop: CASSSRHAGANVLTF. CDR3 coding DNA: TGTGCCAGCAGTTCCAGGCACGCTGGGGCCAACGTCCTGACTTTC.

The V call is TRBV7-6, the J call TRBJ1-3; the D is unclear. Germline V gene data show CDR1 as SGHVS and CDR2 as FNYEAQ. The CDR3 runs to 18 residues. Deletions cut 4 bases from V and 0 bases from J, with 19 bases between. The CDR3 DNA sequence: TGTGCCAGCAGCTCTAACCGTCCTTCTGGCCCCTCTGGAAACACCATATATTTT. Residues: CASSSNRPSGPSGNTIYF. Filled out from reference TRBV7-6 and TRBJ1-3, the complete variable domain reads GAGVSQSPRYKVTKRGQDVALRCDPISGHVSLYWYRQALGQGPEFLTYFNYEAQQDKSGLPNDRFSAERPEGSISTLTIQRTEQRDSAMYRCASSSNRPSGPSGNTIYFGEGSWLTVV.

The V call is TRBV7-2, the J call TRBJ2-3; 8 bases map to TRBD1. CDR1 and CDR2 (germline): SGHTA, FQGNSA. The CDR3 is 12 residues long. Unmatched junction bases numbered 7, after V lost 5 bases and J lost 12 bases. The CDR3 region is CASSAGQGRQYF. The CDR3 DNA is TGTGCCAGCAGCGCCGGACAGGGCCGTCAGTATTTT.

This clonotype was seen a few times. The chain employs TRBV6-1 and TRBJ1-2; D unresolved. From germline, CDR1 is MNHNS and CDR2 SASEGT. V lost 1 base and J 4 bases, leaving 10 bases between the germline ends. The CDR3 length is 14 residues. CDR3 sequence reads: CASSEGSALYGYTF. The CDR3 region has the DNA TGTGCCAGCAGTGAAGGGAGTGCCCTCTATGGCTACACCTTC.

The chain uses TRBV25-1 and TRBJ2-7; D is undetermined. This CDR3 spans 13 amino acids. Germline loops: CDR1 MGHDK, CDR2 SYGVNS. V dropped 0 bases and J dropped 3 bases, with 6 bases sitting between them. CDR3 sequence reads: CASSEYGHYEQYF. CDR3 nucleotides: TGTGCCAGCAGTGAATATGGGCACTACGAGCAGTACTTC.

J is TRBJ1-2 and V is TRBV11-1; 8 positions match TRBD1. Germline loops: CDR1 SGHAT, CDR2 FQDESV (reference sequence). The CDR3 has 19 residues. J was trimmed by 2 bases and V by 5 bases; bases with no gene match: 19. This chain's CDR3 is CASSSRDRSSFFQNYGYTF. The CDR3 bases are TGTGCCAGCAGCAGCCGGGACAGGAGCTCCTTTTTTCAAAACTATGGCTACACCTTC. Based on the CDR3 plus reference TRBV11-1 and TRBJ1-2, the full variable domain is EAEVAQSPRYKITEKSQAVAFWCDPISGHATLYWYRQILGQGPELLVQFQDESVVDDSQLPKDRFSAERLKGVDSTLKIQPAELGDSAMYLCASSSRDRSSFFQNYGYTFGSGTRLTVV.

This chain uses TRBV11-2 with TRBJ1-2; 7 nucleotides match TRBD1. This CDR3 contains 15 residues. V gave up 4 bases and J gave up 0 bases; unmatched junction bases: 5. Germline V gives CDR1 SGHAT, CDR2 FQNNGV. For the CDR3, the DNA is TGTGCCAGCAGCTCCCCGGGACAGACTAACTATGGCTACACCTTC. It codes for CASSSPGQTNYGYTF.

This clonotype was detected a few times. This chain joins TRBV5-1 and TRBJ1-1; D remains unclear. The CDR3 runs 14 residues. The V end lost 3 bases, the J end lost 1 base, and 10 bases lay between the germline ends. The germline V gene has CDR1 SGHRS and CDR2 YFSETQ. The CDR3 is CASSSQTGNTEAFF. The DNA for the CDR3 is TGCGCCAGCAGCTCCCAGACCGGGAACACTGAAGCTTTCTTT.

This sequence joins TRBV5-4 and TRBJ1-1; no clear D gene. The V end lost 6 bases, the J end lost 5 bases, and 20 bases lay between the germline ends. This CDR3 has 15 residues. Germline V gene sequence: CDR1 SGHNT, CDR2 YYREEE (reference sequence). In DNA form, the CDR3 reads TGTGCCAGCAACCTCGGAGGGAGTTTGGGAACTGAAGCTTTCTTT. Translation: CASNLGGSLGTEAFF.

The genes are TRBV7-2 and TRBJ2-7; TRBD2 aligns across 8 bases. V dropped 5 bases and J dropped 12; count of bases not matched to a gene: 9. The CDR3 covers 12 residues. CDR1 is SGHTA and CDR2 is FQGNSA in the germline V gene. As DNA, the CDR3 is TGTGCCAGCAGCCCAACCACCGGGACTAGGTACTTC. As protein: CASSPTTGTRYF.

V is TRBV6-1 and J is TRBJ1-6; 7 nucleotides agree with TRBD1. CDR3 length: 16 amino acids. The V gene's germline CDR1 is MNHNS and CDR2 SASEGT. V lost 5 bases, J lost 10 bases, and 14 bases stayed unmatched. This chain's CDR3 is CASSRFPGQIGSPLHF. The CDR3 bases are TGTGCCAGCAGTCGGTTCCCGGGACAGATCGGATCACCCCTCCACTTT.

The chain recombines TRBV10-2 with TRBJ2-5, with TRBD1 matching over 7 bases. J gave up 2 bases and V 8 bases, and 5 bases lay outside the gene matches. CDR1 WSHSY and CDR2 SAAADI come from the germline V gene. The CDR3 is 13 amino acids. This chain's CDR3 is CASAPGQQETQYF. The DNA for the CDR3 is TGCGCCAGCGCACCGGGACAGCAAGAGACCCAGTACTTC.

The chain links TRBV10-3 to TRBJ1-1; TRBD1 is a possible D gene (6 bases). The CDR3 contains 14 residues. Germline loops: CDR1 ENHRY, CDR2 SYGVKD. Between the trimmed V and J ends, which lost 7 bases and 2 bases, there was a span of 14 bases. The chain's CDR3 is CAITPGQSNTEAFF. CDR3 bases: TGTGCCATCACCCCCGGACAGTCAAACACTGAAGCTTTCTTT.

This clonotype was detected a few times. The rearrangement links TRBV12-3 or TRBV12-4 to TRBJ2-2, with 7 bases matching TRBD2. The ends lost 10 bases at V and 4 bases at J; junction bases unmatched: 21. The CDR3 consists of 18 residues. CDR3 nucleotide sequence: TGTGCCACAGACCGCTCCTCTCACGGGGGAGGGTTCACCGGGGAGCTGTTTTTT. Encoded protein: CATDRSSHGGGFTGELFF.